Given below is one T cell receptor beta chain in context. This sample was taken from a study of blood T cell repertoires in COVID-19. There are 17 residues in the CDR3. Between the trimmed V and J ends, which lost 4 bases and 5 bases, there was a span of 19 bases. Germline V gene data show CDR1 as KGHDR and CDR2 as SFDVKD. The method was immunoSEQ multiplex PCR; TCRdb's version includes in-frame clones alone and lacks a portion of them. The repertoire holds 200,000 to 250,000 clones, with about 83% as singletons. Sequencing was done on a sample of peripheral blood. The source is a man aged 45-60 years with acute or convalescent COVID-19. This chain uses TRBV24-1 with TRBJ2-2; D might be TRBD1 (5 bases). Written as DNA, the CDR3 is TGTGCCACCAGTGACCCCTTAAGATCGGCAGGGACCGGGGAGCTGTTTTTT. Residues: CATSDPLRSAGTGELFF.